A selection of T cell receptor beta chains follows, all from one sample in a study of Ad26.COV2.S vaccination and SARS-CoV-2 variants. The repertoire was sequenced with immunoSEQ multiplex PCR; TCRdb's copy has only in-frame clones and lacks some. Of around 450,000 clones in the sample, around 90% were seen once. This specimen consisted of peripheral blood, obtained in a trial of Ad26.COV2.S vaccine versus placebo. The receptor set was obtained from a person aged 18 to 59 who received the Ad26.COV2.S COVID-19 vaccine or a placebo. Both conserved end residues are part of each CDR3. Fields, in order: clone size, V gene, J gene, D gene, CDR3 protein, CDR3 DNA. D genes are given only for firm matches. Size tells how often a clone was seen (once, few, many) or the class of an expanded clone, and some rows leave it out.

>NA|TRBV6-5|TRBJ2-7|TRBD2
CASTPQAGVGYEQYF
TGTGCCAGCACCCCTCAAGCGGGAGTGGGCTACGAGCAGTACTTC
>NA|TRBV9|TRBJ2-2|TRBD2
CASSDPTGRGSDTGELFF
TGTGCCAGCAGCGACCCTACCGGGAGGGGGTCGGACACCGGGGAGCTGTTTTTT
>NA|TRBV5-6|TRBJ2-3|TRBD2
CASSQTSGGDTQYF
TGTGCCAGCAGCCAGACTAGCGGTGGTGATACGCAGTATTTT
>NA|TRBV28|TRBJ2-5|TRBD1
CASSLSGGWETQYF
TGTGCCAGCAGCTTGTCAGGGGGCTGGGAGACCCAGTACTTC
>NA|TRBV18|TRBJ2-3|NA
CASSPRVGADTQYF
TGTGCCAGCTCACCCAGGGTTGGTGCAGATACGCAGTATTTT
>NA|TRBV28|TRBJ1-5|TRBD1
CASSPDRVGNQPQHF
TGTGCCAGCAGTCCGGACAGGGTTGGAAATCAGCCCCAGCATTTT
>NA|TRBV11-3|TRBJ2-2|TRBD2
CASSPTSGNTGELFF
TGTGCCAGCAGCCCGACTAGCGGGAACACCGGGGAGCTGTTTTTT
>NA|TRBV28|TRBJ1-1|NA
CASSLKEGKAFF
TGTGCCAGCAGTTTAAAGGAGGGGAAAGCTTTCTTT
>NA|TRBV27|TRBJ2-1|TRBD2
CASSSGTSGSYNEQFF
TGTGCCAGCAGTTCAGGGACTAGCGGGAGTTACAATGAGCAGTTCTTC
>NA|TRBV28|TRBJ2-3|NA
CASNTLGDWKRTDTQYF
TGTGCCAGCAATACTCTCGGGGACTGGAAGAGAACAGATACGCAGTATTTT
>NA|TRBV4-1|TRBJ2-7|TRBD2
CASSPGTSVSYEQYF
TGCGCCAGCAGCCCCGGGACTAGCGTTTCCTACGAGCAGTACTTC
>NA|TRBV10-3|TRBJ2-1|NA
CAISESIDGMRDEQFF
TGTGCCATCAGTGAGTCGATTGACGGAATGCGGGACGAGCAGTTCTTC
>NA|TRBV19|TRBJ1-2|NA
CASSIVTGSYGYTF
TGTGCCAGTAGTATAGTCACAGGGAGCTATGGCTACACCTTC
>NA|TRBV4-1|TRBJ1-6|NA
CASSQGPVYNSPLHF
TGCGCCAGCAGCCAAGGTCCCGTCTATAATTCACCCCTCCACTTT
>NA|TRBV5-1|TRBJ2-7|NA
CASSWGTTYEQYF
TGCGCCAGCAGCTGGGGGACAACCTACGAGCAGTACTTC
>NA|TRBV28|TRBJ1-1|TRBD1
CASTHRGWTEAFF
TGTGCCAGCACTCACAGGGGCTGGACTGAAGCTTTCTTT
>NA|TRBV3-1/TRBV3-2|TRBJ1-2|NA
CASSQDGGHTNYGYTF
TGTGCCAGCAGCCAAGATGGGGGACACACAAACTATGGCTACACCTTC
>NA|TRBV7-6|TRBJ2-5|NA
CASSLESASFTLETQYF
TGTGCCAGCAGCTTAGAATCGGCTAGCTTCACCTTAGAGACCCAGTACTTC
>NA|TRBV2|TRBJ2-1|NA
CASSELSYNEQFF
TGTGCCAGCAGTGAACTCTCCTACAATGAGCAGTTCTTC
>few|TRBV25-1|TRBJ2-7|NA
CASSDRGESYEQYF
TGTGCCAGCAGTGATCGGGGAGAGAGCTACGAGCAGTACTTC
>few|TRBV6-6|TRBJ2-1|NA
CASRNGSPANEQFF
TGTGCCAGCAGGAACGGGAGTCCCGCCAATGAGCAGTTCTTC
>NA|TRBV7-8|TRBJ2-2|TRBD1
CASSRTGPGELFF
TGTGCCAGCAGCAGGACAGGGCCCGGGGAGCTGTTTTTT
>NA|TRBV30|TRBJ1-2|TRBD1
CAWRGQGLTYGYTF
TGTGCCTGGAGAGGACAGGGTTTAACCTATGGCTACACCTTC
>NA|TRBV5-1|TRBJ2-7|NA
CASSFDSYEQYF
TGCGCCAGCAGCTTCGATTCCTACGAGCAGTACTTC
>few|TRBV30|TRBJ1-3|NA
CAWKGPPNTIYF
TGTGCCTGGAAGGGACCTCCGAACACCATATATTTT
>NA|TRBV6-5|TRBJ1-2|NA
CASRGNILPGYTF
TGTGCCAGCAGGGGGAACATACTGCCTGGCTACACCTTC
>NA|TRBV30|TRBJ2-2|NA
CAWSVRKGGSTGELFF
TGTGCCTGGAGTGTACGTAAAGGTGGAAGCACCGGGGAGCTGTTTTTT
>NA|TRBV7-2|TRBJ2-5|TRBD2
CASSPGGSGRETQYF
TGTGCCAGCAGCCCCGGGGGGTCCGGGAGAGAGACCCAGTACTTC
>NA|TRBV19|TRBJ1-4|TRBD1
CASSIAGGEKLFF
TGTGCCAGTAGTATAGCAGGGGGCGAAAAACTGTTTTTT
>NA|TRBV5-1|TRBJ2-1|NA
CASSLTRSGYEQFF
TGCGCCAGCAGCCTGACACGTAGTGGGTATGAGCAGTTCTTC
>NA|TRBV2|TRBJ2-3|NA
CASSERHPTDTQYF
TGTGCCAGCAGTGAAAGACATCCCACAGATACGCAGTATTTT
>NA|TRBV6-1|TRBJ2-3|NA
CASSGRREPVYTDTQYF
TGTGCCAGCAGTGGGCGTCGGGAGCCCGTATACACAGATACGCAGTATTTT
>NA|TRBV12-3/TRBV12-4|TRBJ2-5|TRBD2
CASSRGDYATQYF
TGTGCCAGCAGTCGCGGGGACTACGCGACCCAGTACTTC
>once|TRBV3-1/TRBV3-2|TRBJ2-7|TRBD1
CASSQEGQGREQYF
TGTGCCAGCAGCCAAGAGGGACAGGGGAGGGAGCAGTACTTC
>NA|TRBV6-2/TRBV6-3|TRBJ2-4|TRBD2
CASSYSSSGRNIQYF
TGTGCCAGCAGTTACTCATCTAGCGGGAGAAACATTCAGTACTTC
>NA|TRBV29-1|TRBJ1-2|TRBD1
CSAGDRGGYTF
TGCAGCGCCGGGGACAGGGGTGGCTACACCTTC
>NA|TRBV10-3|TRBJ1-2|TRBD1
CAISESRTGDYGYTF
TGTGCCATCAGTGAGTCCAGGACAGGAGACTATGGCTACACCTTC
>NA|TRBV10-3|TRBJ2-1|TRBD2
CAINSFGLAGDNEQFF
TGTGCCATCAACTCTTTTGGACTAGCGGGAGACAATGAGCAGTTCTTC
>NA|TRBV19|TRBJ2-7|TRBD1
CASSRRDRDSYEQYF
TGTGCCAGTAGTCGCCGGGACAGGGATTCCTACGAGCAGTACTTC
>NA|TRBV6-6|TRBJ2-7|NA
CASSYLLGESYEQYF
TGTGCCAGCAGTTACCTGCTAGGCGAATCCTACGAGCAGTACTTC
>once|TRBV6-2/TRBV6-3|TRBJ2-1|TRBD2
CASSLAGWVEQFF
TGTGCCAGCAGTCTAGCGGGGTGGGTTGAGCAGTTCTTC
>NA|TRBV6-6|TRBJ1-4|NA
CASSYRSEKLFF
TGTGCCAGCAGTTACAGGAGTGAAAAACTGTTTTTT
>NA|TRBV19|TRBJ2-1|NA
CASSALPGNEQFF
TGTGCCAGTAGCGCTCTGCCAGGCAATGAGCAGTTCTTC
>NA|TRBV28|TRBJ1-2|NA
CASSPNTYGYTF
TGTGCCAGCAGTCCGAACACCTATGGCTACACCTTC
>once|TRBV27|TRBJ2-7|TRBD1
CASSLTGVYEQYF
TGTGCCAGCAGCTTAACAGGGGTCTACGAGCAGTACTTC
>NA|TRBV6-1|TRBJ1-3|TRBD1
CASSEVGTGSYSFAIYF
TGTGCCAGCAGTGAAGTGGGGACAGGGAGCTACTCTTTTGCCATATATTTT
>NA|TRBV27|TRBJ1-1|NA
CASSLSLKGNTEAFF
TGTGCCAGCAGTTTGTCCCTCAAAGGAAACACTGAAGCTTTCTTT
>NA|TRBV9|TRBJ2-2|TRBD2
CASSNRLAANTGELFF
TGTGCCAGCAGCAACCGACTAGCGGCGAACACCGGGGAGCTGTTTTTT
>NA|TRBV7-9|TRBJ2-5|NA
CASSSSEPLDSHWETQYF
TGTGCCAGCAGCTCGTCGGAGCCACTCGACAGCCATTGGGAGACCCAGTACTTC
>NA|TRBV28|TRBJ1-5|NA
CASSGPQPQHF
TGTGCCAGCAGTGGCCCCCAGCCCCAGCATTTT
>once|TRBV6-5|TRBJ1-2|NA
CASSSPHDRNYGYTF
TGTGCCAGCAGTTCCCCCCATGACAGGAACTATGGCTACACCTTC
>NA|TRBV5-1|TRBJ2-5|TRBD2
CASSLGAGEETQYF
TGCGCCAGCAGCTTGGGTGCGGGAGAAGAGACCCAGTACTTC
>NA|TRBV10-3|TRBJ1-2|TRBD1
CAISESSDRGLYGYTF
TGTGCCATCAGTGAGTCGTCGGACAGGGGGCTCTATGGCTACACCTTC
>NA|TRBV4-1|TRBJ2-7|NA
CASSQSRDSYEQYF
TGCGCCAGCAGCCAAAGCAGGGATTCCTACGAGCAGTACTTC
>NA|TRBV5-4|TRBJ2-1|TRBD2
CASSLWTSGIEQFF
TGTGCCAGCAGCTTGTGGACTAGCGGGATTGAGCAGTTCTTC
>NA|TRBV7-2|TRBJ2-7|TRBD2
CASSLEASSGIREQYF
TGTGCCAGCAGCTTAGAAGCCTCTAGCGGGATCCGTGAGCAGTACTTC
>NA|TRBV5-1|TRBJ2-1|NA
CASSLGPDGQEFF
TGCGCCAGCAGCTTGGGGCCTGACGGACAAGAGTTCTTC
>NA|TRBV27|TRBJ2-7|NA
CASSFDTSYEQYF
TGTGCCAGCAGTTTCGACACCTCCTACGAGCAGTACTTC
>NA|TRBV19|TRBJ2-7|NA
CASSKPPGGEQYF
TGTGCCAGTAGTAAACCCCCCGGTGGGGAGCAGTACTTC
>NA|TRBV4-3|TRBJ2-5|TRBD2
CASSQDIAGGPETQYF
TGCGCCAGCAGCCAAGATATTGCGGGAGGGCCGGAGACCCAGTACTTC